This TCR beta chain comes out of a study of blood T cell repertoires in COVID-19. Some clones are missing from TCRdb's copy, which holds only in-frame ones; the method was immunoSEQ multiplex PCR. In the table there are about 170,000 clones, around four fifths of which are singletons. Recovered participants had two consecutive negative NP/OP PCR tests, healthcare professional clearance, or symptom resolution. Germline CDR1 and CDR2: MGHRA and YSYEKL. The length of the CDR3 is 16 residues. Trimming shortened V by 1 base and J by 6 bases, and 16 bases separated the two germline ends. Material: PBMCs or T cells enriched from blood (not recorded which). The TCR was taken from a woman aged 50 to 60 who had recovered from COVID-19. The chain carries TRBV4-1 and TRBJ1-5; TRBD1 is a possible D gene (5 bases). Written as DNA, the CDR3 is TGCGCCAGCAGCCAAGGTTTTGACAGTTCAGGTCAGCCCCAGCATTTT. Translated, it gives CASSQGFDSSGQPQHF.